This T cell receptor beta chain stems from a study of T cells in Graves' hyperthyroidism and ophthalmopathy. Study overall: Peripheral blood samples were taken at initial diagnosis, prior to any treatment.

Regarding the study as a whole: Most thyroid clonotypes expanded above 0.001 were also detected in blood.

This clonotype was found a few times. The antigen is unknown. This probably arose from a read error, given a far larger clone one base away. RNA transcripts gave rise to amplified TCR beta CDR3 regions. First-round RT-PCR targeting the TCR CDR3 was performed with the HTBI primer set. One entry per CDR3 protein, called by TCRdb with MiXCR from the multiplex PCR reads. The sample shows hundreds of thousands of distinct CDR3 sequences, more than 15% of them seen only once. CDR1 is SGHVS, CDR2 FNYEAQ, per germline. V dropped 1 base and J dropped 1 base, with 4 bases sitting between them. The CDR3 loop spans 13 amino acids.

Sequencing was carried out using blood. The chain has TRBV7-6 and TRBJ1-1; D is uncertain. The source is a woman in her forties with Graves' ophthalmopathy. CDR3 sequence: CASSLDANTEAFF. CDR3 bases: TGTGCCAGCAGCTTAGACGCGAACACTGAAGCTTTCTTT. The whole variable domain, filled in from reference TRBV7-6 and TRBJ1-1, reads GAGVSQSPRYKVTKRGQDVALRCDPISGHVSLYWYRQALGQGPEFLTYFNYEAQQDKSGLPNDRFSAERPEGSISTLTIQRTEQRDSAMYRCASSLDANTEAFFGQGTRLTVV.